This is a list of T cell receptor beta chains from one sample in a study of T cells in Graves' hyperthyroidism and ophthalmopathy. Using its own MiXCR run on the multiplex PCR reads, TCRdb lists one record per CDR3 protein. The sample records about 110,000 distinct CDR3 sequences, roughly 15% being singletons. The sequenced material came from blood. The receptors stem from a woman in her forties or fifties with Graves' hyperthyroidism. The CDR3 runs from the conserved cysteine through the conserved F or W. The D gene is left open where the match is weak. Clone size is given for some rows only: seen once, a few or many times, or a class if the clone is expanded.

V	size	D	J	CDR3	DNA
TRBV12-3/TRBV12-4	many	TRBD1	TRBJ2-5	CASSGTEKETQYF	TGTGCCAGCAGTGGGACAGAGAAAGAGACCCAGTACTTC
TRBV20-1	many	.	TRBJ2-5	CSARDGTVQETQYF	TGCAGTGCTAGAGATGGGACTGTCCAAGAGACCCAGTACTTC
TRBV5-1	many	.	TRBJ2-1	CASSLGVASSYNEQFF	TGCGCCAGCAGCTTGGGGGTGGCTAGCTCCTACAATGAGCAGTTCTTC
TRBV5-6	many	TRBD1	TRBJ1-2	CASSLRTGYYGYTF	TGTGCCAGCAGCTTGAGGACAGGGTACTATGGCTACACCTTC
TRBV7-9	many	TRBD1	TRBJ2-1	CASSLSGTGVSNEQFF	TGTGCCAGCAGCCTAAGCGGGACAGGGGTTAGCAATGAGCAGTTCTTC
TRBV7-9	.	.	TRBJ2-5	CASSSRAHGGHRETQYF	TGTGCCAGCAGCTCACGGGCCCACGGGGGGCATCGGGAGACCCAGTACTTC
TRBV6-1	many	.	TRBJ2-7	CATRPSEAYEQYF	TGTGCCACCCGGCCGTCAGAGGCCTACGAGCAGTACTTC
TRBV20-1	few	.	TRBJ2-5	CSAWQEGHLQEAQYF	TGCAGTGCTTGGCAGGAAGGACACCTTCAAGAGGCCCAGTACTTC
TRBV6-1	many	.	TRBJ2-6	CASRRGGAGANVLTF	TGTGCCAGCAGGAGGGGGGGAGCCGGGGCCAACGTCCTGACTTTC
TRBV28	many	.	TRBJ1-1	CASSFRWMNTEAFF	TGTGCCAGCAGTTTTAGGTGGATGAACACTGAAGCTTTCTTT
TRBV3-1	many	TRBD2	TRBJ2-5	CASTLAAQETQYF	TGTGCCAGCACACTAGCGGCCCAAGAGACCCAGTACTTC
TRBV7-3	many	.	TRBJ2-1	CASSLGQLSSNEQFF	TGTGCCAGCAGCTTAGGACAGCTGAGCTCAAATGAGCAGTTCTTC
TRBV20-1	many	.	TRBJ2-1	CSGGSRANEQFF	TGCAGTGGCGGGTCCCGGGCTAATGAGCAGTTCTTC
TRBV20-1	many	.	TRBJ2-1	CSAGTGLPSYNEQFF	TGCAGTGCTGGGACTGGACTACCTTCCTACAATGAGCAGTTCTTC
TRBV12-3/TRBV12-4	many	.	TRBJ2-2	CASRADNTGELFF	TGTGCCAGCAGAGCCGATAACACCGGGGAGCTGTTTTTT
TRBV7-7	many	.	TRBJ2-3	CASSLQATDTQYF	TGTGCTAGCAGCTTACAAGCGACAGATACGCAGTATTTT
TRBV28	few	TRBD1	TRBJ1-4	CASSFQRTGTTSELFF	TGTGCCAGCAGTTTCCAAAGGACAGGGACAACGAGTGAACTGTTTTTT
TRBV6-1	.	.	TRBJ2-1	CASSEWGPQGGEQFF	TGTGCCAGCAGTGAATGGGGACCCCAGGGGGGTGAGCAGTTCTTC
TRBV30	many	TRBD1	TRBJ2-2	CALHPTGVNTGELFF	TGTGCCTTACACCCGACAGGGGTGAACACCGGGGAGCTGTTTTTT
TRBV28	many	.	TRBJ1-2	CASSLSTRGGYTF	TGTGCCAGCAGTCTCAGCACCCGGGGCGGCTACACCTTC
TRBV27	many	TRBD1	TRBJ1-5	CASSRTATGGNQPQHF	TGTGCCAGCAGCCGAACGGCAACAGGGGGTAATCAGCCCCAGCATTTT
TRBV20-1	many	TRBD1	TRBJ2-2	CSARDPDRGKHTGELFF	TGCAGTGCTAGAGATCCGGACAGGGGGAAACACACCGGGGAGCTGTTTTTT
TRBV12-3/TRBV12-4	many	TRBD1	TRBJ2-1	CASSPTGTDYNEQFF	TGTGCCAGCAGTCCAACCGGGACAGACTACAATGAGCAGTTCTTC
TRBV7-9	.	.	TRBJ2-1	CASSLTEIGNEQFF	TGTGCCAGCAGCTTGACAGAGATCGGCAATGAGCAGTTCTTC
TRBV5-5	once	TRBD2	TRBJ2-7	CASSPGTSGGNEQYF	TGTGCCAGCAGCCCCGGGACTAGCGGGGGAAATGAGCAGTACTTC
TRBV12-3/TRBV12-4	.	TRBD1	TRBJ1-2	CASSSGTGEYGYTF	TGTGCCAGCAGCTCCGGGACAGGGGAGTATGGCTACACCTTC
TRBV5-1	.	TRBD1	TRBJ1-2	CASSVEGADGYTF	TGCGCCAGCAGCGTCGAGGGGGCCGATGGCTACACCTTC
TRBV12-3/TRBV12-4	many	.	TRBJ1-2	CASSLMASQDGYTF	TGTGCCAGCAGTCTGATGGCCAGCCAGGATGGCTACACCTTC
TRBV2	many	.	TRBJ2-7	CASSSRGPYEQYF	TGTGCCAGCAGTTCCAGGGGTCCCTACGAGCAGTACTTC
TRBV11-2	many	TRBD2	TRBJ2-1	CASSLVSLADNEQFF	TGTGCCAGCAGCTTAGTGTCACTAGCGGATAATGAGCAGTTCTTC
TRBV7-3	many	TRBD2	TRBJ2-1	CASSPPGTSGGGYNEQFF	TGTGCCAGCAGCCCCCCCGGGACTAGCGGAGGAGGCTACAATGAGCAGTTCTTC
TRBV19	.	.	TRBJ2-1	CASSIFPSLGNEQFF	TGTGCCAGTAGTATATTCCCCTCTCTAGGCAATGAGCAGTTCTTC
TRBV19	few	.	TRBJ1-5	CASGAIVGGNQPQHF	TGTGCCAGTGGGGCAATCGTAGGGGGCAATCAGCCCCAGCATTTT
TRBV7-8	many	.	TRBJ2-1	CASSVSVREQFF	TGTGCCAGCAGCGTTAGCGTGCGTGAGCAGTTCTTC
TRBV20-1	many	TRBD2	TRBJ2-7	CSARIWGEGYEQYF	TGCAGTGCTAGAATATGGGGGGAGGGCTACGAGCAGTACTTC
TRBV13	many	.	TRBJ2-7	CASSSASRGSSYEQYF	TGTGCCAGCAGCTCGGCCTCGCGCGGTAGCTCCTACGAGCAGTACTTC
TRBV6-1	.	TRBD1	TRBJ1-5	CASRGTASNQPQHF	TGTGCCAGCAGGGGGACAGCAAGCAATCAGCCCCAGCATTTT
TRBV9	many	.	TRBJ1-2	CASSVVLQGDGYTF	TGTGCCAGCAGCGTAGTGCTACAGGGTGATGGCTACACCTTC
TRBV7-9	few	TRBD1	TRBJ2-3	CASSRDSGTDTQYF	TGTGCCAGCAGCCGGGACAGCGGCACAGATACGCAGTATTTT
TRBV10-1	many	.	TRBJ1-1	CASSEFQSGTEAFF	TGCGCCAGCAGTGAATTTCAATCGGGCACTGAAGCTTTCTTT
TRBV3-1	many	TRBD2	TRBJ2-3	CASSQGLAATDTQYF	TGTGCCAGCAGCCAGGGACTAGCGGCGACAGATACGCAGTATTTT